This T cell receptor beta chain was sequenced during a study of OX40 agonist ivuxolimab in advanced cancers. Across the study: The treatment was a fully human IgG2 OX40 agonist, ivuxolimab. Eligibility rules accepted prior anti-PD-1, anti-PD-L1 or anti-CTLA-4 therapy, and 30% to 40% had some.

CDR3 size: 11 residues. Trimming took off 6 bases at V and 12 bases at J, with 14 bases between the two ends. Per germline, CDR1 SNHLY and CDR2 FYNNEI. Study findings and constraints: CD4+ and CD8+ blood T cells expanded clonally by week 6 at 0.1 to 3.0 mg/kg.

The cohort excluded patients with autoimmune disease history or systemic immunosuppression. TCRdb keeps only in-frame clones here, not all; method: immunoSEQ multiplex PCR. The sample lists tens of thousands of clones, over 75% occurring once. Points on this clone: Its antigen is undetermined.

The sample was CD4+ or CD8+ T cells sorted from blood, taken in a trial of the OX40 agonist ivuxolimab. This receptor was obtained from an adult with an advanced solid tumor such as melanoma, head and neck, liver or kidney cancer. The rearrangement joins TRBV2 to TRBJ1-2; no clear D. CDR3 region: CASRSEASDTF. In nucleotides, the CDR3 is TGTGCCAGCAGGTCGGAGGCCTCGGACACCTTC.